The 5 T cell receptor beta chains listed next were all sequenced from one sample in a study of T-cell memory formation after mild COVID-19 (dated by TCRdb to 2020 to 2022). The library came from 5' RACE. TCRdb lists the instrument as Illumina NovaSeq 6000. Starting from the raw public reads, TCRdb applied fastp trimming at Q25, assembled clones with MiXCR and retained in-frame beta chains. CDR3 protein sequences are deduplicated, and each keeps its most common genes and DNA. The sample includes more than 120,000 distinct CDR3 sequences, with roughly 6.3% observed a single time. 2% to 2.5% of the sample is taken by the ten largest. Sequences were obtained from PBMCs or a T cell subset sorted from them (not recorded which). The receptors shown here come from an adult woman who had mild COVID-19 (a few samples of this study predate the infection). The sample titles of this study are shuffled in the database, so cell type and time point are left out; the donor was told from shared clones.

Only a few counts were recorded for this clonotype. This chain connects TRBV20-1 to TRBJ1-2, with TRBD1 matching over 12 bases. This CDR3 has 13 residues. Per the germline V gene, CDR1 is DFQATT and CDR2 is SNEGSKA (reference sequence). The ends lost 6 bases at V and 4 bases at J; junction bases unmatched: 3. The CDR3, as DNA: TGCAGTGCCCGGGACAGGGGGCCCTATGGCTACACCTTC. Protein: CSARDRGPYGYTF.

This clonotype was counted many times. The CDR3 spells CSVDSAGVGGYTF. The CDR3 DNA reads TGCAGCGTTGATTCGGCAGGGGTCGGTGGCTACACCTTC. The rearrangement joins TRBV29-1 to TRBJ1-2; tentatively, D is TRBD1 (6 bases). The CDR3 has 13 residues. The V gene's germline CDR1 is SQVTM and CDR2 ANQGSEA. Trimming pared 3 bases from V and 7 bases from J, leaving 15 bases between.

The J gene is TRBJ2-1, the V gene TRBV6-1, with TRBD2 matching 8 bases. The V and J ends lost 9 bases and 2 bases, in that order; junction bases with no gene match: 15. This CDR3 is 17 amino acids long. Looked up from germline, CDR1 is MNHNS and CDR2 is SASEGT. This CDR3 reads CASRGGSGKATYNEQFF. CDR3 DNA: TGTGCCAGTCGGGGGGGCAGCGGAAAAGCCACCTACAATGAGCAGTTCTTC.

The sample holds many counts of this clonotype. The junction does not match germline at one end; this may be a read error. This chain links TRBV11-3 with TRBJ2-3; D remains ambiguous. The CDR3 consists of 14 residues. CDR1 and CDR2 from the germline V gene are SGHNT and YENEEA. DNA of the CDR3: TGTGCCAGCAGCTTAGACAGGTTCGTCGAGTGGTTGGATTTT. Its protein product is CASSLDRFVEWLDF.

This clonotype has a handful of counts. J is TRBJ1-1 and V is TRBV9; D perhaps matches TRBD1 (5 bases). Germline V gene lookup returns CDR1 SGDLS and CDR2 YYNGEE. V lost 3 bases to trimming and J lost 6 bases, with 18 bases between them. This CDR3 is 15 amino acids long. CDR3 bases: TGTGCCAGCAGCGAGTCGCCCGGGACTGATGCTGAAGCTTTCTTT. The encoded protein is CASSESPGTDAEAFF.